These 31 T cell receptor beta chains share one sample of origin, sequenced in a study of shared clonotypes between healthy human individuals. Here immunoSEQ multiplex PCR was the method, and the copy in TCRdb shows in-frame clones only, minus some. Here the sample spans fewer than 1.8 million clones, roughly 98.5% being singletons. Sequencing input: naive CD4+ T cells sorted from blood. Specified subset: CD45RA+ positively selected. These TCRs come from a man aged 25 to 40 in good health.

This chain links TRBV19 with TRBJ1-2; 7 bases map to TRBD1. V shed 3 bases, J shed 6 bases, and the junction held 7 bases outside the gene matches. CDR1 is LNHDA and CDR2 is SQIVND in the germline V gene (reference sequence). CDR3 length equals 14 residues. CDR3 loop: CASSIRDRADGYTF. The CDR3 coding sequence is TGTGCCAGTAGTATCCGAGACAGGGCCGATGGCTACACCTTC.

The chain employs TRBV5-1 and TRBJ2-7, with D possibly being TRBD1 (6 bases). The germline V and J ends were trimmed by 0 bases and 4 bases, with 14 bases remaining between them. Germline CDR1 SGHRS, CDR2 YFSETQ. The CDR3 consists of 15 residues. The CDR3 bases are TGCGCCAGCAGCTTGGTAGGTGGGGGCGGATACGAGCAGTACTTC. It is translated as CASSLVGGGGYEQYF.

This chain links TRBV7-2 with TRBJ1-5; perhaps TRBD1 as D (5 bases). The CDR3 length is 13 residues. Looked up from germline, CDR1 is SGHTA and CDR2 is FQGNSA. Trimming took 5 bases from V and 6 from J, leaving 11 bases between them. In nucleotides, the CDR3 is TGTGCCAGCAGCAGGATAGGGGTTCAGCCCCAGCATTTT. This codes for CASSRIGVQPQHF.

J is TRBJ2-6 and V is TRBV5-1; 10 bases align to TRBD1. The V gene's germline CDR1 is SGHRS and CDR2 YFSETQ. This CDR3 is 16 amino acids long. The trim removed 4 bases at V and 10 bases at J, leaving 11 bases unmatched. CDR3 residues: CASSLMGTGDANVLTF. CDR3 sequence (DNA): TGCGCCAGCAGCCTAATGGGGACAGGGGACGCGAACGTCCTGACTTTC.

The chain recombines TRBV15 with TRBJ2-4, with 8 bases identical to TRBD1. CDR3 length: 17 residues. With 2 bases clipped from V and 3 bases from J, the junction kept 9 bases outside the gene matches. Per germline, CDR1 LNHNV and CDR2 YYDKDF (reference sequence). The CDR3 reads CATSRPTQGASKNIQYF. CDR3 sequence (DNA): TGTGCCACCAGCAGACCGACCCAGGGGGCCAGCAAAAACATTCAGTACTTC. Combining the CDR3 with reference TRBV15 and TRBJ2-4 gives the whole variable domain DAMVIQNPRYQVTQFGKPVTLSCSQTLNHNVMYWYQQKSSQAPKLLFHYYDKDFNNEADTPDNFQSRRPNTSFCFLDIRSPGLGDTAMYLCATSRPTQGASKNIQYFGAGTRLSVL.

The rearrangement links TRBV18 to TRBJ2-2; 7 nucleotides align to TRBD2. Looked up from germline, CDR1 is KGHSH and CDR2 is LQKENI. The CDR3 contains 17 residues. V shed 6 bases and J 0 bases; nucleotides not matched to a gene: 10. Written as DNA, the CDR3 is TGTGCCAGCTCGCCCAGACTAGCAACCTCGAACACCGGGGAGCTGTTTTTT. This sequence encodes CASSPRLATSNTGELFF.

The chain uses TRBV29-1 and TRBJ2-5; 9 nucleotides agree with TRBD1. The CDR3 covers 13 residues. CDR1 and CDR2 from the germline V gene are SQVTM and ANQGSEA. J lost 5 bases, V lost 7 bases, and 8 bases had no gene match. CDR3 sequence (DNA): TGCAGCGGGTGGGGGACAGGGATGGAGACCCAGTACTTC. Its protein is CSGWGTGMETQYF.

This chain joins TRBV7-3 and TRBJ2-7, with D unclear. Trimming took off 5 bases at V and 5 bases at J, with 13 bases between the two ends. CDR1 is SGHTA, CDR2 FQGTGA, per germline. The CDR3 totals 13 residues. CDR3: CASSPHPLHEQYF. The CDR3 DNA reads as TGTGCCAGCAGCCCACACCCCCTCCACGAGCAGTACTTC. Drawing the rest from reference TRBV7-3 and TRBJ2-7, the complete variable domain is GAGVSQTPSNKVTEKGKYVELRCDPISGHTALYWYRQSLGQGPEFLIYFQGTGAADDSGLPNDRFFAVRPEGSVSTLKIQRTERGDSAVYLCASSPHPLHEQYFGPGTRLTVT.

The chain employs TRBV18 and TRBJ1-1; perhaps TRBD1 as D (5 bases). This CDR3 has 15 amino acids. Germline-derived CDR1 and CDR2 are KGHSH and LQKENI. The V and J ends lost 4 bases and 8 bases respectively, with 20 bases between them. CDR3 loop: CASSHGAGGDREAFF. The CDR3 nucleotides read TGTGCCAGCTCACACGGGGCGGGAGGGGACCGAGAAGCTTTCTTT.

The chain couples TRBV7-6 to TRBJ2-7; unclear D gene. CDR1 is SGHVS, CDR2 FNYEAQ, per germline. This CDR3 is built from 14 residues. V was trimmed by 0 bases and J by 2 bases, leaving 8 bases between them. In DNA form, the CDR3 reads TGTGCCAGCAGCTTAGCTACAACCGCCTACGAGCAGTACTTC. It translates to CASSLATTAYEQYF.

V is TRBV7-3 and J is TRBJ2-1; D uncertain. Trimming took off 5 bases at V and 1 base at J, with 12 bases between the two ends. Germline V gene sequence: CDR1 SGHTA, CDR2 FQGTGA. The CDR3 extends over 15 amino acids. CDR3 protein: CASSPSASSYNEQFF. In nucleotides, the CDR3 is TGTGCCAGCAGCCCTTCGGCGAGTTCCTACAATGAGCAGTTCTTC.

The chain recombines TRBV9 with TRBJ2-2; 8 bases are shared with TRBD2. Germline V lookup: CDR1 SGDLS, CDR2 YYNGEE. This CDR3 has 19 amino acids. With 4 bases clipped from V and 3 bases from J, the junction kept 17 bases outside the gene matches. The CDR3 region is CASSPRSGGGRVYTGELFF. CDR3 sequence (DNA): TGTGCCAGCAGCCCCCGAAGCGGGGGAGGTCGAGTATACACCGGGGAGCTGTTTTTT.

This chain links TRBV9 with TRBJ1-2; no reliable D call. Between the trimmed V and J ends, which lost 1 base and 2 bases, there was a span of 6 bases. Germline V gives CDR1 SGDLS, CDR2 YYNGEE. The CDR3 covers 13 residues. The CDR3 nucleotides read TGTGCCAGCAGCGTAACAGACAACTATGGCTACACCTTC. Protein: CASSVTDNYGYTF.

V is TRBV5-4 and J is TRBJ2-2; possible D gene TRBD2, 7 bases. Trimming took 0 bases from V and 4 from J, leaving 13 bases between them. CDR3 length equals 16 residues. Germline lookup yields CDR1 SGHNT and CDR2 YYREEE (reference sequence). The CDR3 DNA reads TGTGCCAGCAGCTTGGACGGGGGGCCGGGCACCGGGGAGCTGTTTTTT. It encodes CASSLDGGPGTGELFF. Full variable domain (rest looked up from reference TRBV5-4 and TRBJ2-2): ETGVTQSPTHLIKTRGQQVTLRCSSQSGHNTVSWYQQALGQGPQFIFQYYREEENGRGNFPPRFSGLQFPNYSSELNVNALELDDSALYLCASSLDGGPGTGELFFGEGSRLTVL.

The chain combines TRBV18 with TRBJ2-6; TRBD1 matches 7 bases. The V gene end was trimmed by 6 bases and the J gene end by 8 bases; junction bases not matched to a gene: 16. This CDR3 is 17 amino acids long. CDR1 is KGHSH and CDR2 is LQKENI in the germline V gene. The CDR3 coding sequence is TGTGCCAGCTCTCAATCAAGACCTGACAGGGACACCAACGTCCTGACTTTC. Translation: CASSQSRPDRDTNVLTF.

The rearrangement joins TRBV1 to TRBJ2-7; the D segment call TRBD2 is taken from the table without a DNA check. TRBV1 is a recognized pseudogene. This CDR3 comprises 19 residues. DNA for the CDR3: TGCACCAGCAGCCTTCCGGAGTGGGTTGCTAGCGGGAAGATCTACGAGCAGTACTTC. This translates into CTSSLPEWVASGKIYEQYF.

This chain links TRBV7-6 with TRBJ2-5; D gene unclear. Germline CDR1 SGHVS, CDR2 FNYEAQ. This CDR3 is 11 amino acids long. V lost 8 bases and J lost 4, with 8 bases in between. The CDR3 reads CASGTLETQYF. The CDR3 region has the DNA TGTGCCAGCGGAACATTAGAGACCCAGTACTTC.

The chain is built from TRBV5-1 and TRBJ2-1; D is possibly TRBD1 (5 bases). The CDR3 contains 13 residues. Trimming took 3 bases from V and 12 from J, leaving 16 bases between them. CDR1 is SGHRS and CDR2 is YFSETQ in the germline V gene. CDR3 in amino acids: CASSSQGIERQFF. The CDR3 nucleotides read TGCGCCAGCAGCTCCCAGGGCATAGAAAGGCAGTTCTTC.

The chain carries TRBV4-1 and TRBJ2-4; D remains unclear. Germline CDR1 is MGHRA and CDR2 is YSYEKL. The ends were cut back, 3 bases at V and 0 bases at J, with 9 bases in the middle. This CDR3 comprises 15 residues. Written as DNA, the CDR3 is TGCGCCAGCAGCCAGGGCAGTCTAGCCAAAAACATTCAGTACTTC. Its protein is CASSQGSLAKNIQYF.

The chain uses TRBV2 and TRBJ2-7, with a tentative D call TRBD1 (5 bases). Trimming cost V 11 bases and J 2 bases, with 16 bases left between them. CDR3 length equals 13 residues. Germline-derived CDR1 and CDR2 are SNHLY and FYNNEI. The CDR3 is CASGFERAYEQYF. DNA for the CDR3: TGTGCCTCAGGGTTTGAAAGAGCCTACGAGCAGTACTTC. Filled out from reference TRBV2 and TRBJ2-7, the complete variable domain reads EPEVTQTPSHQVTQMGQEVILRCVPISNHLYFYWYRQILGQKVEFLVSFYNNEISEKSEIFDDQFSVERPDGSNFTLKIRSTKLEDSAMYFCASGFERAYEQYFGPGTRLTVT.

The gene calls are TRBV5-4 and TRBJ1-5, with D perhaps TRBD1 (5 bases). Germline CDR1 reads SGHNT; CDR2 reads YYREEE (reference sequence). There are 16 residues in the CDR3. V dropped 0 bases and J dropped 2 bases, with 12 bases sitting between them. The DNA for the CDR3 is TGTGCCAGCAGCTTGGGTGGGGGATTGCGCAATCAGCCCCAGCATTTT. Its translation: CASSLGGGLRNQPQHF.

This chain links TRBV7-6 with TRBJ2-2; tentatively, D is TRBD1 (6 bases). The ends were cut back, 5 bases at V and 5 bases at J, with 18 bases in the middle. This CDR3 spans 16 amino acids. Germline loops: CDR1 SGHVS, CDR2 FNYEAQ. In nucleotides, the CDR3 is TGTGCCAGCAGCCACCCCGGGACACAAAGGACCGGGGAGCTGTTTTTT. Its protein is CASSHPGTQRTGELFF.

CDR3 coding DNA: TGTGCCAGCAGCTTCCGGGCGGGAGTTTTTAATGAGCAGTTCTTC. It yields the protein CASSFRAGVFNEQFF. The chain has TRBV5-5 and TRBJ2-1; 7 nucleotides align to TRBD2. Trimming took 2 bases from V and 7 from J; bases not matched to a gene: 9. Germline CDR1 and CDR2: SGHKS and YYEKEE (reference sequence). This CDR3 is 15 amino acids long.

Concerning this clone: Different DNA sequences within this sample yield the same CDR3. The chain links TRBV7-2 to TRBJ1-5; D not resolved. Germline CDR1 and CDR2: SGHTA and FQGNSA. The CDR3 consists of 13 residues. The V and J ends lost 5 bases and 4 bases respectively, with 9 bases between them. Here the CDR3 reads CASSLRGNQPQHF. CDR3 nucleotide sequence: TGTGCCAGCAGCCTCAGAGGTAATCAGCCCCAGCATTTT.

The rearrangement joins TRBV9 to TRBJ2-3; D unresolved. Germline values: CDR1 SGDLS, CDR2 YYNGEE. The V and J ends lost 0 bases and 4 bases respectively, with 9 bases between them. The CDR3 consists of 14 residues. CDR3 in amino acids: CASSVGIVPDTQYF. The CDR3 DNA reads as TGTGCCAGCAGCGTAGGGATAGTGCCAGATACGCAGTATTTT.

V is TRBV7-2 and J is TRBJ2-1; 9 nucleotides match TRBD2. The CDR3 loop spans 19 amino acids. V was clipped by 5 bases and J by 3 bases; unmatched bases: 17. CDR1 is SGHTA and CDR2 is FQGNSA in the germline V gene. CDR3 residues: CASSVIAGVGPRDYNEQFF. The CDR3 DNA is TGTGCCAGCAGCGTGATAGCGGGAGTAGGGCCTAGAGACTACAATGAGCAGTTCTTC.

The chain combines TRBV18 with TRBJ2-1; D unresolved. CDR3 length: 13 amino acids. Looked up from germline, CDR1 is KGHSH and CDR2 is LQKENI. V was trimmed by 0 bases and J by 8 bases, leaving 8 bases between them. As DNA, the CDR3 is TGTGCCAGCTCACCACCTATTTTAGATGAGCAGTTCTTC. It yields the protein CASSPPILDEQFF.

This chain joins TRBV11-2 and TRBJ2-5; 7 positions match TRBD1. The CDR3 contains 15 residues. After removal of 5 bases from V and 5 bases from J, the junction contained 11 bases not matched to a gene. CDR1 and CDR2 from the germline V gene are SGHAT and FQNNGV. CDR3 protein: CASSLFRTGRETQYF. The CDR3 coding sequence is TGTGCCAGCAGCCTCTTCAGGACAGGTCGGGAGACCCAGTACTTC.

V and J are TRBV30 and TRBJ2-5; D unresolved. The CDR3 totals 12 residues. Per the germline V gene, CDR1 is GTSNPN and CDR2 is SVGIG (reference sequence). The ends were cut back, 3 bases at V and 2 bases at J, with 7 bases in the middle. CDR3 residues: CAWSLSQETQYF. In DNA form, the CDR3 reads TGTGCCTGGAGCCTGAGTCAAGAGACCCAGTACTTC.

V gene TRBV19 combines with J gene TRBJ2-1; 15 bases match TRBD2. CDR3 length: 17 residues. V lost 3 bases, J lost 7 bases, and 7 bases stayed unmatched. Germline V CDR1 and CDR2: LNHDA, SQIVND (reference sequence). The CDR3 spells CASSMRTSGRAGNEQFF. CDR3 in DNA: TGTGCCAGTAGTATGAGGACTAGCGGGAGGGCCGGTAATGAGCAGTTCTTC.

A single count supports this clone. The chain is built from TRBV5-1 and TRBJ2-1, with 11 positions matching TRBD2. Germline CDR1 and CDR2: SGHRS and YFSETQ. V dropped 4 bases and J dropped 4; count of bases not matched to a gene: 7. The CDR3 sequence is 16 residues long. CDR3 protein: CASSQATSGVYNEQFF. DNA of the CDR3: TGCGCCAGCAGCCAAGCGACTAGCGGGGTATACAATGAGCAGTTCTTC.